The 21 T cell receptor beta chains below were found in one sample sequenced in a study of blood T cell repertoires in COVID-19. Sequencing used immunoSEQ multiplex PCR; TCRdb keeps in-frame clones, though not all of them. The table shows around 300,000 clones, with 90% occurring only once. Sequenced material: peripheral blood. These receptors all come from a woman aged 25 to 39 with COVID-19, enrolled during active disease.

This clone came up once. The J gene is TRBJ2-6, the V gene TRBV6-6; 8 bases line up with TRBD1. The V gene's germline CDR1 is MNHNY and CDR2 SVGAGI (reference sequence). This CDR3 spans 15 amino acids. Germline trimming cut 6 bases from V and 2 bases from J; bases unmatched to any gene: 3. Written as DNA, the CDR3 is TGTGCCAGCAGCAGGGGGCAGGCTGGGGCCAACGTCCTGACTTTC. Its translation: CASSRGQAGANVLTF.

This clone was detected once. The rearrangement links TRBV7-2 to TRBJ1-2; no definite D call. There are 14 residues in the CDR3. Germline V lookup: CDR1 SGHTA, CDR2 FQGNSA. The germline V and J ends were trimmed by 2 bases and 0 bases, with 7 bases remaining between them. CDR3 protein: CASSLSVANYGYTF. In DNA form, the CDR3 reads TGTGCCAGCAGCTTAAGCGTAGCTAACTATGGCTACACCTTC. The complete variable domain, with remaining parts taken from reference TRBV7-2 and TRBJ1-2, reads GAGVSQSPSNKVTEKGKDVELRCDPISGHTALYWYRQSLGQGLEFLIYFQGNSAPDKSGLPSDRFSAERTGGSVSTLTIQRTQQEDSAVYLCASSLSVANYGYTFGSGTRLTVV.

The chain has TRBV30 and TRBJ2-1, with a tentative D call TRBD2 (6 bases). From germline, CDR1 is GTSNPN and CDR2 SVGIG (reference sequence). V was cut by 5 bases and J by 12 bases, with 26 bases left in between. The CDR3 is 15 amino acids. The CDR3 spells CAWDLHGRERAPQFF. In nucleotides, the CDR3 is TGTGCCTGGGACTTACACGGGAGAGAAAGGGCACCGCAGTTCTTC.

This chain joins TRBV19 and TRBJ2-3, with 8 bases matching TRBD2. CDR1 LNHDA and CDR2 SQIVND come from the germline V gene (reference sequence). The CDR3 length is 16 residues. Losses at the gene ends were 3 bases for V and 7 bases for J; bases not matched to a gene: 12. The CDR3: CASSIATSGGSHTQYF. The CDR3 DNA sequence: TGTGCCAGTAGTATCGCAACTAGCGGAGGCTCCCATACGCAGTATTTT.

The chain combines TRBV27 with TRBJ2-1, with a weak D call TRBD1 (5 bases). Per germline, CDR1 MNHEY and CDR2 SMNVEV (reference sequence). The CDR3 has 15 residues. The V and J ends lost 5 bases and 9 bases respectively, with 20 bases between them. In nucleotides, the CDR3 is TGTGCCAGCAGTACCCCCAGGGAAAAGGTCCGTGAGCAGTTCTTC. Encoded protein: CASSTPREKVREQFF.

This clone was recorded a few times. V usage is TRBV6-1 and J usage is TRBJ2-7; possible D gene TRBD1, 5 bases. Between the trimmed V and J ends, which lost 0 bases and 4 bases, there was a span of 16 bases. CDR1 and CDR2 (germline): MNHNS, SASEGT. This CDR3 has 16 residues. The DNA of the CDR3 is TGTGCCAGCAGTGAAGCGCTTCTGCAATCAGGGTACGAGCAGTACTTC. Residues: CASSEALLQSGYEQYF.

The CDR3 nucleotides read TGCACCAGCAGCCAAGTCCACACAGATACGCAGTATTTT. It codes for CTSSQVHTDTQYF. The V and J genes are TRBV1 and TRBJ2-3; TRBD1 is the table's D call, not checked against the DNA. TRBV1 is a listed pseudogene. The length of the CDR3 is 13 residues.

J is TRBJ2-3 and V is TRBV9; 8 bases are a match to TRBD1. Germline V gene lookup returns CDR1 SGDLS and CDR2 YYNGEE. Trimming at V came to 4 bases and at J to 2 bases, leaving 6 bases not matched to a gene. The CDR3 extends over 15 amino acids. CDR3 bases: TGTGCCAGCAGCTCCACAGGGGGGAACACAGATACGCAGTATTTT. This gives the protein CASSSTGGNTDTQYF.

V and J are TRBV28 and TRBJ2-7; 14 nucleotides agree with TRBD2. CDR3 length: 15 residues. V trimming: 10 bases; J trimming: 0 bases; junction bases outside the gene matches: 5. The germline V gene encodes CDR1 MDHEN and CDR2 SYDVKM. As DNA, the CDR3 is TGTGCCACCGGAGGGACTAGCGGGAGCTCCTACGAGCAGTACTTC. It codes for CATGGTSGSSYEQYF.

The genes are TRBV5-1 and TRBJ2-7, with 9 bases lining up with TRBD1. From germline, CDR1 is SGHRS and CDR2 YFSETQ. The CDR3 is 14 amino acids. V shed 5 bases and J 3 bases; nucleotides not matched to a gene: 6. Here the CDR3 DNA reads TGCGCCAGCAGGATAACAGGGGGCAGCTACGAGCAGTACTTC. This codes for CASRITGGSYEQYF. The entire variable domain, with the rest obtained from reference TRBV5-1 and TRBJ2-7, is as follows: KAGVTQTPRYLIKTRGQQVTLSCSPISGHRSVSWYQQTPGQGLQFLFEYFSETQRNKGNFPGRFSGRQFSNSRSEMNVSTLELGDSALYLCASRITGGSYEQYFGPGTRLTVT.

The rearrangement uses TRBV28 and TRBJ1-1; D possibly corresponds to TRBD1 (5 bases). In germline, CDR1 is MDHEN, CDR2 SYDVKM. CDR3 length: 16 amino acids. V lost 3 bases and J lost 2, with 16 bases in between. CDR3 sequence (DNA): TGTGCCAGCAGTTTGGGACTTACAGAAACAAACACTGAAGCTTTCTTT. Its translation is CASSLGLTETNTEAFF.

This clone was observed a single time. The gene calls are TRBV28 and TRBJ1-2; no firm D call. Germline CDR1 reads MDHEN; CDR2 reads SYDVKM. This CDR3 has 13 amino acids. Trimming pared 3 bases from V and 7 bases from J, leaving 12 bases between. The CDR3 nucleotides are TGTGCCAGCAGTTTCGGGAGGCATGGTGGCTACACCTTC. It codes for CASSFGRHGGYTF.

V gene TRBV27 combines with J gene TRBJ1-2, with D maybe TRBD1 (5 bases). With 4 bases removed from V and 0 bases from J, the gap between germline ends came to 12 bases. CDR1 and CDR2 (germline): MNHEY, SMNVEV (reference sequence). This CDR3 is built from 15 residues. CDR3 sequence: CASSSGSPSNYGYTF. For the CDR3, the DNA is TGTGCCAGCAGTTCAGGGTCCCCTTCTAACTATGGCTACACCTTC.

This clone came up once. This sequence joins TRBV19 and TRBJ2-1; 7 positions agree with TRBD2. Per the germline V gene, CDR1 is LNHDA and CDR2 is SQIVND (reference sequence). J lost 6 bases, V lost 2 bases, and 1 base had no gene match. The CDR3 spans 13 residues. The DNA for the CDR3 is TGTGCCAGTAGTATAACTAGCGCCAATGAGCAGTTCTTC. This codes for CASSITSANEQFF.

The chain joins TRBV7-2 to TRBJ2-7; 8 nucleotides align to TRBD1. Trimming removed 4 bases from V and 2 bases from J; junction bases left unmatched: 10. Germline assignment: CDR1 SGHTA and CDR2 FQGNSA. The CDR3 contains 16 residues. CDR3: CASSSNGQGAPYEQYF. The CDR3 coding sequence is TGTGCCAGCAGCTCCAATGGACAGGGTGCACCCTACGAGCAGTACTTC.

This clone was picked up a small number of times. V and J are TRBV19 and TRBJ1-6; 9 bases are shared with TRBD1. The CDR3 spans 14 residues. After removal of 5 bases from V and 7 bases from J, the junction contained 3 bases not matched to a gene. CDR1 is LNHDA, CDR2 SQIVND, per germline (reference sequence). CDR3 in amino acids: CASSRGTGNSPLHF. Written as DNA, the CDR3 is TGTGCCAGTAGTCGAGGGACAGGGAATTCACCCCTCCACTTT.

V and J are TRBV11-1 and TRBJ2-7; the D is unclear. Germline values: CDR1 SGHAT, CDR2 FQDESV (reference sequence). The CDR3 has 16 amino acids. V lost 4 bases to trimming and J lost 0 bases, with 16 bases between them. In nucleotides, the CDR3 is TGTGCCAGCAGCTCGCGTCGTGTTGCCCTCTCCTACGAGCAGTACTTC. This translates into CASSSRRVALSYEQYF. The entire variable domain, with the rest obtained from reference TRBV11-1 and TRBJ2-7, is as follows: EAEVAQSPRYKITEKSQAVAFWCDPISGHATLYWYRQILGQGPELLVQFQDESVVDDSQLPKDRFSAERLKGVDSTLKIQPAELGDSAMYLCASSSRRVALSYEQYFGPGTRLTVT.

The rearrangement links TRBV15 to TRBJ1-2, with TRBD1 matching over 8 bases. This CDR3 has 16 amino acids. Germline CDR1 is LNHNV and CDR2 is YYDKDF (reference sequence). V lost 1 base to trimming and J lost 4 bases; unmatched junction nucleotides: 8. In DNA form, the CDR3 reads TGTGCCACCAGCAGAGGCGGGGCAGGGGGCGCCTATGGCTACACCTTC. This sequence encodes CATSRGGAGGAYGYTF.

This chain connects TRBV5-1 to TRBJ2-3; the D gene is possibly TRBD1 (5 bases). The CDR3 loop spans 14 amino acids. Trimming took off 4 bases at V and 7 bases at J, with 16 bases between the two ends. CDR1 SGHRS and CDR2 YFSETQ come from the germline V gene. The CDR3 sequence is CASSVTGSVNTQYF. The DNA for the CDR3 is TGCGCCAGCAGCGTAACAGGTTCTGTGAATACGCAGTATTTT.

This chain links TRBV19 with TRBJ2-1; no definite D call. The CDR3 runs to 15 residues. V lost 4 bases, J lost 7 bases, and 17 bases lay in between. The germline V gene has CDR1 LNHDA and CDR2 SQIVND (reference sequence). CDR3: CASSKRSDPLNEQFF. CDR3 in DNA: TGTGCCAGTAGTAAGAGAAGCGACCCACTTAATGAGCAGTTCTTC. The whole variable domain, filled in from reference TRBV19 and TRBJ2-1, reads DGGITQSPKYLFRKEGQNVTLSCEQNLNHDAMYWYRQDPGQGLRLIYYSQIVNDFQKGDIAEGYSVSREKKESFPLTVTSAQKNPTAFYLCASSKRSDPLNEQFFGPGTRLTVL.

V gene TRBV2 combines with J gene TRBJ2-7; D remains unclear. V was clipped by 11 bases and J by 2 bases, with 13 bases between them. The CDR3 sequence is 12 residues long. CDR1 SNHLY and CDR2 FYNNEI come from the germline V gene. The CDR3 DNA follows: TGTGCCTCCCTTGCGGCAGCCTACGAGCAGTACTTC. Residues: CASLAAAYEQYF.